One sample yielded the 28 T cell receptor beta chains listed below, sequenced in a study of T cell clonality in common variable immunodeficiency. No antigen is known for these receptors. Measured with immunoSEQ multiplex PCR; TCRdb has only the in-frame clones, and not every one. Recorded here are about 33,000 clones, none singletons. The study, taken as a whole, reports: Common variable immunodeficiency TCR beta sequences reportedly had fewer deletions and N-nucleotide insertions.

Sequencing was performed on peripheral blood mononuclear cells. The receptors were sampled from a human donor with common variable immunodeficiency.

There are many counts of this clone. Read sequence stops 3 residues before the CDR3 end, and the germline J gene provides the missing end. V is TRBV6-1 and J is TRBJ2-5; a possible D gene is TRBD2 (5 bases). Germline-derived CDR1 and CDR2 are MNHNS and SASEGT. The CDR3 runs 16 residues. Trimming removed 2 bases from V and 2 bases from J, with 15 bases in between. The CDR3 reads CASSEQPGKGQETQYF. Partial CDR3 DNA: TGTGCCAGCAGTGAACAGCCGGGGAAGGGACAAGAGACC.

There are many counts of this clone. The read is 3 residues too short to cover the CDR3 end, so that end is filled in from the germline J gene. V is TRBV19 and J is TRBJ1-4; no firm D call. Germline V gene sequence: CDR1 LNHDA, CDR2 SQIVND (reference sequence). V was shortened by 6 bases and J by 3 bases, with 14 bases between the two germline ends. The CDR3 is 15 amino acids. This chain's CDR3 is CASRPREAPNEKLFF. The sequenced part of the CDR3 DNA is TGTGCCAGTAGACCCCGTGAAGCACCTAATGAAAAA.

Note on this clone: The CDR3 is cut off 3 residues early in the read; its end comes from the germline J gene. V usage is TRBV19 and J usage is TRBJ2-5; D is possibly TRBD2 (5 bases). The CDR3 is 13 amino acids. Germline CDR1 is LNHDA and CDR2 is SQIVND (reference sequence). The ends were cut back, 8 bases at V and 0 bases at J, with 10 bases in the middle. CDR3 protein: CASSDGDQETQYF. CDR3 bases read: TGTGCCAGTTCTGACGGGGACCAAGAGACC. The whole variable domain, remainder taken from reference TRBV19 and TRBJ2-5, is DGGITQSPKYLFRKEGQNVTLSCEQNLNHDAMYWYRQDPGQGLRLIYYSQIVNDFQKGDIAEGYSVSREKKESFPLTVTSAQKNPTAFYLCASSDGDQETQYFGPGTRLLVL.

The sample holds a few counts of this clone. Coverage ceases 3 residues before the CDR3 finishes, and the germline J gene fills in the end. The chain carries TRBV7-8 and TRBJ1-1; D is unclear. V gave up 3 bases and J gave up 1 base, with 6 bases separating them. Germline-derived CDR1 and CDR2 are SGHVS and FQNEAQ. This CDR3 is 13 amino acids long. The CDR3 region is CASSFAGNTEAFF. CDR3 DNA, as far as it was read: TGTGCCAGCAGCTTCGCGGGGAACACTGAA.

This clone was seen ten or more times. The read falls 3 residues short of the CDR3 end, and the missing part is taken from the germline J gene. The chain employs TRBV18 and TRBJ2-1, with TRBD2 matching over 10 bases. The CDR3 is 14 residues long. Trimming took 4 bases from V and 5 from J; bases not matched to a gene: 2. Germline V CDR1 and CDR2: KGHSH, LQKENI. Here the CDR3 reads CASSLSGGNNEQFF. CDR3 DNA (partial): TGTGCCAGCTCACTTAGCGGGGGGAACAATGAG.

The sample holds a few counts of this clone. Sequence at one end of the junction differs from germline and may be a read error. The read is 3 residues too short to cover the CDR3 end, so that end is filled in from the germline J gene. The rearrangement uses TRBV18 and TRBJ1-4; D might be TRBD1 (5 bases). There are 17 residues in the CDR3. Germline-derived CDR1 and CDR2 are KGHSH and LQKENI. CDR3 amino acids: CASSPNSLGATKEKLFF. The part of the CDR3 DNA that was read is TGTGCCAGCTCACCAAATTCATTAGGGGCAACTAAGGAAAAA.

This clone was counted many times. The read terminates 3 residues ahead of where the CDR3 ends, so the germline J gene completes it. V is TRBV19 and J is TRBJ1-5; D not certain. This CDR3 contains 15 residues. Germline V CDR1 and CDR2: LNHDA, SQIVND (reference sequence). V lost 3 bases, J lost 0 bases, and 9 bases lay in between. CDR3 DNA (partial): TGTGCCAGTAGTATCCGGGTCAATAGCAATCAGCCC. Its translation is CASSIRVNSNQP. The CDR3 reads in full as CASSIRVNSNQPQHF. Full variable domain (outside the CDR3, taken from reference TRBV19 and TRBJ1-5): DGGITQSPKYLFRKEGQNVTLSCEQNLNHDAMYWYRQDPGQGLRLIYYSQIVNDFQKGDIAEGYSVSREKKESFPLTVTSAQKNPTAFYLCASSIRVNSNQPQHFGDGTRLSIL.

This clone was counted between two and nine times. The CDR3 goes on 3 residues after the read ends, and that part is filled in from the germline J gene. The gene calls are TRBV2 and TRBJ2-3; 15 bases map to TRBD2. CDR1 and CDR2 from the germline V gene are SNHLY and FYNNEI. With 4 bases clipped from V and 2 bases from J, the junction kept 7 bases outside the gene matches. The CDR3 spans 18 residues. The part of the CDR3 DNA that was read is TGTGCCAGCAGTGGGACTAGCGGGGGGGGATGGATCACAGATACG. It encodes CASSGTSGGGWITDT. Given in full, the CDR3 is CASSGTSGGGWITDTQYF.

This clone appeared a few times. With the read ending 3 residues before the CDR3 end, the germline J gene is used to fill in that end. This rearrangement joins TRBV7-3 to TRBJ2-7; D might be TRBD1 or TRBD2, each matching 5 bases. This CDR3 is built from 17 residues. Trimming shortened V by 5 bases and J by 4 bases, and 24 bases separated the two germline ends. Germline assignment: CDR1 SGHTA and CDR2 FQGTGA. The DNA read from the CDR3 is TGTGCCAGCAGCGGCCGGGTTAGGGGAGTCCGCATTTACGAG. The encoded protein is CASSGRVRGVRIYE. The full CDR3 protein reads CASSGRVRGVRIYEQYF.

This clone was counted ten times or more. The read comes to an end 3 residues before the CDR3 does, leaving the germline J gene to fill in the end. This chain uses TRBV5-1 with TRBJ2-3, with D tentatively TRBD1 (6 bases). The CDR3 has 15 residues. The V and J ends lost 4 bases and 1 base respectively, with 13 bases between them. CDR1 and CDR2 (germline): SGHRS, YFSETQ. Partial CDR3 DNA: TGCGCCAGCAGCCAGGGGTCATTGGGCACAGATACG. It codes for CASSQGSLGTDT. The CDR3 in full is CASSQGSLGTDTQYF.

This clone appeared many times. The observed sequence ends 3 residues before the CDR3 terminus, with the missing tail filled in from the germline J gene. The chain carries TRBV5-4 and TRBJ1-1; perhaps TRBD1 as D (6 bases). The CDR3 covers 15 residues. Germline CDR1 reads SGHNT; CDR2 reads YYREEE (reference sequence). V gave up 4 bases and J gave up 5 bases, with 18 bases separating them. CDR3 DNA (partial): TGTGCCAGCAGCCCCCCGGGACAAAGTAGAACTGAA. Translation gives CASSPPGQSRTE. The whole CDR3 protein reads CASSPPGQSRTEAFF.

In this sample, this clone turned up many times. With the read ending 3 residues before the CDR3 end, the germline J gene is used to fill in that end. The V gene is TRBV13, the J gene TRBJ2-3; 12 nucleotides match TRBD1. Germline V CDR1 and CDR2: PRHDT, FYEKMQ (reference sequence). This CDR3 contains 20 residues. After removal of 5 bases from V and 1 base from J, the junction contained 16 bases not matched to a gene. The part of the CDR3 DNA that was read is TGTGCCAGCAGCCGCTTTCCGGGACAGGGGGCTACATTAGGCACAGATACG. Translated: CASSRFPGQGATLGTDT. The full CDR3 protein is CASSRFPGQGATLGTDTQYF.

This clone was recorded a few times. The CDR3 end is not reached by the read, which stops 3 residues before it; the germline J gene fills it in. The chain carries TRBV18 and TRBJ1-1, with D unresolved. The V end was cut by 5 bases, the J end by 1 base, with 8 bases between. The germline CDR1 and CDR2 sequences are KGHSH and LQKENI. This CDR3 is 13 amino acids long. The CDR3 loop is CASSLSENTEAFF. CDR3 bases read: TGTGCCAGCTCATTATCAGAGAACACTGAA.

CDR3 DNA (partial): TGTGCCAGTAGTAAGGGCGCAGGGAATAATGAAAAA. Translating gives CASSKGAGNNEK. The CDR3 as a whole reads CASSKGAGNNEKLFF. The chain is built from TRBV19 and TRBJ1-4; tentative D call: TRBD1 (5 bases). Sequencing ends 3 residues short of the CDR3 end; the germline J gene provides the rest. CDR3 length: 15 amino acids. Germline V CDR1 and CDR2: LNHDA, SQIVND (reference sequence). The germline V and J ends were trimmed by 4 bases and 4 bases, with 13 bases remaining between them.

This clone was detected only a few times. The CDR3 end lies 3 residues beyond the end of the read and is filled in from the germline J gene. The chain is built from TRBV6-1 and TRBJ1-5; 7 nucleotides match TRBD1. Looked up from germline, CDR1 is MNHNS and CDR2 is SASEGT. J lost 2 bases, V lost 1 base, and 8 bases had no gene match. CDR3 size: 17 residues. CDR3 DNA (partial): TGTGCCAGCAGTGAAGAGATCGGGACAGTTGGCAATCAGCCC. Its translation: CASSEEIGTVGNQP. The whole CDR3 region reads CASSEEIGTVGNQPQHF.

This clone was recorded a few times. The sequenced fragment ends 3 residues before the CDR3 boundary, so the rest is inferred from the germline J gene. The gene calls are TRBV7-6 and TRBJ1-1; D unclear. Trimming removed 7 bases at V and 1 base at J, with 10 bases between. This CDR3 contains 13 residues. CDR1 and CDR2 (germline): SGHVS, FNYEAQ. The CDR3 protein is CASKLPGNTEAFF. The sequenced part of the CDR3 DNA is TGTGCCAGCAAATTACCCGGGAACACTGAA.

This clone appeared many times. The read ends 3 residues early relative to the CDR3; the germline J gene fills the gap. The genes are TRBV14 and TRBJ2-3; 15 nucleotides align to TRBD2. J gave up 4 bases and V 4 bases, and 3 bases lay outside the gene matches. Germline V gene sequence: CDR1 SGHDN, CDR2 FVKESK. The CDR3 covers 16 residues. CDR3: CASSPRTSGGADTQYF. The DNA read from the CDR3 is TGTGCCAGCAGCCCTCGGACTAGCGGGGGGGCAGATACG.

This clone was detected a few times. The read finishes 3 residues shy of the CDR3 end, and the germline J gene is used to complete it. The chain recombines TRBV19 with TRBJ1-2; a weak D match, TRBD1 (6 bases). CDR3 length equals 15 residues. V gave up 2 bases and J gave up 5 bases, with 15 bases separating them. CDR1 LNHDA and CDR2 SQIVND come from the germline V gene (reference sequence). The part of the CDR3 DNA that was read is TGTGCCAGTAGTATACGGGCAGGGGAGCCGTATGGC. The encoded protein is CASSIRAGEPYG. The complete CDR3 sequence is CASSIRAGEPYGYTF.

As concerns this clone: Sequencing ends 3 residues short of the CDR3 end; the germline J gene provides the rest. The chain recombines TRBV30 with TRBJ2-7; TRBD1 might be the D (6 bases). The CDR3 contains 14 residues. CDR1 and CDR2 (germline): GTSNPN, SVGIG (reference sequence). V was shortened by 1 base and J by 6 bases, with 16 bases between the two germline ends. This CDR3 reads CAWSGWETQGEQYF. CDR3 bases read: TGTGCCTGGAGTGGATGGGAGACACAGGGCGAG.

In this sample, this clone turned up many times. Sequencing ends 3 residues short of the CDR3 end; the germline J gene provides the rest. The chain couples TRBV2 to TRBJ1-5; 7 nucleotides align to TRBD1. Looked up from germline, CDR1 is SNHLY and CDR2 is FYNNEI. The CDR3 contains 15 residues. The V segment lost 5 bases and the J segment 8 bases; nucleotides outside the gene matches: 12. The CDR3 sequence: CASSRWTGLWEPQHF. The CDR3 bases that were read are TGTGCCAGCAGTCGATGGACAGGCCTTTGGGAGCCC.

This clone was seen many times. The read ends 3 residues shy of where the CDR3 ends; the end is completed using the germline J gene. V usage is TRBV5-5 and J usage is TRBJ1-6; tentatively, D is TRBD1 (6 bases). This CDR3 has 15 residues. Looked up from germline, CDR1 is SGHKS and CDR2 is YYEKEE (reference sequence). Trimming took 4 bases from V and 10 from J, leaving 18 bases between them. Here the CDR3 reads CASSHPGTMESPLHF. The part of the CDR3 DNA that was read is TGTGCCAGCAGCCATCCCGGGACAATGGAATCACCC.

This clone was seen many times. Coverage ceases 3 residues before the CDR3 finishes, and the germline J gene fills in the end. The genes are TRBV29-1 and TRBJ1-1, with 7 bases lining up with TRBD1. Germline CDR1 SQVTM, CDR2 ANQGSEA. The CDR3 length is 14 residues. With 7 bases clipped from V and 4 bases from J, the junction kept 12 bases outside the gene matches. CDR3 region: CSASTGDVGTEAFF. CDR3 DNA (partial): TGCAGCGCCTCAACAGGGGACGTTGGCACTGAA.

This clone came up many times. The CDR3 bases that were read are TGCAGCGTTACCCGGGACAGGGGGTACGAG. It translates to CSVTRDRGYE. The whole CDR3 region reads CSVTRDRGYEQYF. This rearrangement joins TRBV29-1 to TRBJ2-7, with 11 bases matching TRBD1. Read coverage stops 3 residues before the CDR3 terminus; the germline J gene supplies the remainder. With 5 bases clipped from V and 4 bases from J, the junction kept 4 bases outside the gene matches. The CDR3 spans 13 residues. Germline CDR1 reads SQVTM; CDR2 reads ANQGSEA.

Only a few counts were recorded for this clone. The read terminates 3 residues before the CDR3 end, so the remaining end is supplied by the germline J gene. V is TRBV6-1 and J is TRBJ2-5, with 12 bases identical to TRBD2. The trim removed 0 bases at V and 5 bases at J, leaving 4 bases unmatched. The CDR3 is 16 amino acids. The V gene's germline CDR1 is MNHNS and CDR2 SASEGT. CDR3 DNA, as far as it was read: TGTGCCAGCAGTGAAGCAACTAGCGGGGGGTGGGAGACC. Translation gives CASSEATSGGWET. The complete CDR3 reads CASSEATSGGWETQYF.

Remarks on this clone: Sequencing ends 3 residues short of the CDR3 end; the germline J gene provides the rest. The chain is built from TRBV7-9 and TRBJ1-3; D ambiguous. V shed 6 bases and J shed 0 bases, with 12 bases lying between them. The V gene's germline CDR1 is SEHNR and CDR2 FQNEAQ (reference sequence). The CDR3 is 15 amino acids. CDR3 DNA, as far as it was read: TGTGCCAGCAGATTCCTTCGGGTCTCTGGAAACACC. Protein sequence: CASRFLRVSGNT. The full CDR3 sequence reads CASRFLRVSGNTIYF. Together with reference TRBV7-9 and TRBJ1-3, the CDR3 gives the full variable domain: DTGVSQNPRHKITKRGQNVTFRCDPISEHNRLYWYRQTLGQGPEFLTYFQNEAQLEKSRLLSDRFSAERPKGSFSTLEIQRTEQGDSAMYLCASRFLRVSGNTIYFGEGSWLTVV.

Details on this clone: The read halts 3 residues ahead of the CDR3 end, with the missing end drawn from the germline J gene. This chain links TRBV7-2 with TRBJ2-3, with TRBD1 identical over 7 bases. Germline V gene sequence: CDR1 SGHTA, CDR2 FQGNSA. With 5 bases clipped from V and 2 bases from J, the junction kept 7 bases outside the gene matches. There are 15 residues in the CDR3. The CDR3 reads CASSPHGTVTDTQYF. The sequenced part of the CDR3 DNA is TGTGCCAGCAGCCCGCACGGGACAGTCACAGATACG.

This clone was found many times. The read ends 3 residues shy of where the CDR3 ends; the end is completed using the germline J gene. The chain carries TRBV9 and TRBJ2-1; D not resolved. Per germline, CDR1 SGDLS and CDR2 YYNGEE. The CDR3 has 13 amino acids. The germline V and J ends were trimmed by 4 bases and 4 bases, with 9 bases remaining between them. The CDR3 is CASSLRGYNEQFF. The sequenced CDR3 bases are TGTGCCAGCAGCCTCCGAGGTTACAATGAG.

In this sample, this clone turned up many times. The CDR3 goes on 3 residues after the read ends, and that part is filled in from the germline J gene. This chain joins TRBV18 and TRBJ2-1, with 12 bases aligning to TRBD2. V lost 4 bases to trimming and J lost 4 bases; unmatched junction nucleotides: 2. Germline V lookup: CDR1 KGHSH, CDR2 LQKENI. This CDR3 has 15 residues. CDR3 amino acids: CASSLTSGGYNEQFF. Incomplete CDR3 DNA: TGTGCCAGCTCACTCACTAGCGGGGGGTACAATGAG.